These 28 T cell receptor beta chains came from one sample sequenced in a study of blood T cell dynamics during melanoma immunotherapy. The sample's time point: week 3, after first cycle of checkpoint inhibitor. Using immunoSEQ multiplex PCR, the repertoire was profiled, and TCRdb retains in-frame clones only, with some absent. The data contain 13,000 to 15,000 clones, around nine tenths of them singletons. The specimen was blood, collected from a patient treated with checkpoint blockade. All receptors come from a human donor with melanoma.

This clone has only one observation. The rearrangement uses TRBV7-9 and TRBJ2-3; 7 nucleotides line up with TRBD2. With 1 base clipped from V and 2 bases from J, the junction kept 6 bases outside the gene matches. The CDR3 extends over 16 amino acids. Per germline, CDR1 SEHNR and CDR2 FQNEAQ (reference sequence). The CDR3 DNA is TGTGCCAGCAGCTTAGGGGAGGGACTAAACACAGATACGCAGTATTTT. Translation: CASSLGEGLNTDTQYF.

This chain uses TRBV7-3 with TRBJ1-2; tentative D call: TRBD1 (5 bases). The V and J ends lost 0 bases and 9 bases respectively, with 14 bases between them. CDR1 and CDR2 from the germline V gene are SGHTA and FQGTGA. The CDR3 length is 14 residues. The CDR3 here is CASSLTAGGESYTF. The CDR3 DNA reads TGTGCCAGCAGCTTAACCGCCGGAGGGGAGAGCTACACCTTC.

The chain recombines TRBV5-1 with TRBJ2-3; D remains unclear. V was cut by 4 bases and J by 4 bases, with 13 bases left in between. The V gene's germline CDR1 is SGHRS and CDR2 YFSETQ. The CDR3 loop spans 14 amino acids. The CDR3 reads CASSTITLPDTQYF. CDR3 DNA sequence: TGCGCCAGCAGCACTATTACACTCCCAGATACGCAGTATTTT.

CDR3 nucleotide sequence: TGTGCCAGCAGCTTCCGATCCGGGATATCTGGAAACACCATATATTTT. Translating it yields CASSFRSGISGNTIYF. The chain combines TRBV13 with TRBJ1-3; D is uncertain. In germline, CDR1 is PRHDT, CDR2 FYEKMQ (reference sequence). The CDR3 runs 16 residues. The ends were cut back, 3 bases at V and 1 base at J, with 13 bases in the middle.

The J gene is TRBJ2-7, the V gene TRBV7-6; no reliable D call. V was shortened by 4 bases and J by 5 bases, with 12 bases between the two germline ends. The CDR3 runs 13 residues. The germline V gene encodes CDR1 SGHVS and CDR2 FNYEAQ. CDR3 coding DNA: TGTGCCAGCAGCTCGCTCCGGACGCACGAGCAGTACTTC. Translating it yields CASSSLRTHEQYF.

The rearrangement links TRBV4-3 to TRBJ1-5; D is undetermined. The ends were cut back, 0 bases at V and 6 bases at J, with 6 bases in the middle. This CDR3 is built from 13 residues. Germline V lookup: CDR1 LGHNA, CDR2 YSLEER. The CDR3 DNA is TGCGCCAGCAGCCAAGATCTCGGTCAGCCCCAGCATTTT. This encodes CASSQDLGQPQHF.

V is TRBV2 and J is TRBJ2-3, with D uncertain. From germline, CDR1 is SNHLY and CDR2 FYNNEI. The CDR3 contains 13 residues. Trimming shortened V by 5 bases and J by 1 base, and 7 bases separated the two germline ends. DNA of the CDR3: TGTGCCAGCAGTTTTTCGGGCACAGATACGCAGTATTTT. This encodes CASSFSGTDTQYF.

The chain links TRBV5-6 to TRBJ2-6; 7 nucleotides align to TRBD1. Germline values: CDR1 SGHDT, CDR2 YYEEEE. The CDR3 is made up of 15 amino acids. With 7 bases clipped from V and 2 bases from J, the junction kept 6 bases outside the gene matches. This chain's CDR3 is CASGRTGTGANVLTF. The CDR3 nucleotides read TGTGCCAGCGGCCGGACAGGTACTGGGGCCAACGTCCTGACTTTC.

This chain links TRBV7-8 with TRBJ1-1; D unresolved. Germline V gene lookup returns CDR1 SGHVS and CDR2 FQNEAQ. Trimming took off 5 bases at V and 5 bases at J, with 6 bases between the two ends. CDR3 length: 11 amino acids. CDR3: CASSQNTEAFF. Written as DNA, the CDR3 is TGTGCCAGCAGCCAGAATACTGAAGCTTTCTTT.

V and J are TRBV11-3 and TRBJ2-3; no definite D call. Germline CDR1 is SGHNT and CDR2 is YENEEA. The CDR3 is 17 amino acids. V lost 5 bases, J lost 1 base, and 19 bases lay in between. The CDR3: CASSPEGPWACTDTQYF. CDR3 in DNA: TGTGCCAGCAGCCCAGAAGGTCCTTGGGCCTGCACAGATACGCAGTATTTT.

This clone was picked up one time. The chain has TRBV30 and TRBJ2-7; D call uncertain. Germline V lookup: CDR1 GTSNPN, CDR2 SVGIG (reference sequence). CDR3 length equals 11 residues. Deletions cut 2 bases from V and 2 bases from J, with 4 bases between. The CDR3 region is CAWSSAYEQYF. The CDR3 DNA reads TGTGCCTGGAGTTCTGCCTACGAGCAGTACTTC. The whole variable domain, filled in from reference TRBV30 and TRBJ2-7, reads SQTIHQWPATLVQPVGSPLSLECTVEGTSNPNLYWYRQAAGRGLQLLFYSVGIGQISSEVPQNLSASRPQDRQFILSSKKLLLSDSGFYLCAWSSAYEQYFGPGTRLTVT.

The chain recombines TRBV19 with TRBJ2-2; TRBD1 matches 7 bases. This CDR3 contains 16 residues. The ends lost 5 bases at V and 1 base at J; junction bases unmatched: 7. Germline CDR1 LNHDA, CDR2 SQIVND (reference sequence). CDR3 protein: CASSPQTGWNTGELFF. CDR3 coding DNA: TGTGCCAGTAGTCCTCAGACAGGGTGGAACACCGGGGAGCTGTTTTTT. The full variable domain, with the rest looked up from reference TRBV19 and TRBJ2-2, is DGGITQSPKYLFRKEGQNVTLSCEQNLNHDAMYWYRQDPGQGLRLIYYSQIVNDFQKGDIAEGYSVSREKKESFPLTVTSAQKNPTAFYLCASSPQTGWNTGELFFGEGSRLTVL.

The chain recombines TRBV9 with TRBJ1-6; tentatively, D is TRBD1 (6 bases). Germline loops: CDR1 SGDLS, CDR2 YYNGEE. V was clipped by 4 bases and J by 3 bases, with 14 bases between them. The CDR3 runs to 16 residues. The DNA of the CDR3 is TGTGCCAGCAGCCCGCAAGGGGGGAACTATAATTCACCCCTCCACTTT. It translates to CASSPQGGNYNSPLHF.

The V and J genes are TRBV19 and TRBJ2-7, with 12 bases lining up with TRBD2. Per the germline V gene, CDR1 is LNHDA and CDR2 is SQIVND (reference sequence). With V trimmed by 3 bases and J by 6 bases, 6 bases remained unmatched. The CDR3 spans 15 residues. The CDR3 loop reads CASSITETSGSEQYF. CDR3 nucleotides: TGTGCCAGTAGTATTACGGAGACTAGCGGGAGCGAGCAGTACTTC.

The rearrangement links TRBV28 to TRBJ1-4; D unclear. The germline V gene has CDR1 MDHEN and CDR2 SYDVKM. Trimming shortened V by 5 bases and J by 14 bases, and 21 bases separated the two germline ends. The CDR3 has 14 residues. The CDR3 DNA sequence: TGTGCCAGCAGTCCAGGAGGCCAGCTACAGTTCCTGTTTTTT. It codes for CASSPGGQLQFLFF.

For the CDR3, the DNA is TGTGCCAGCAGCTCTTGGACAGGGAGCAATCAGCCCCAGCATTTT. As protein: CASSSWTGSNQPQHF. The gene calls are TRBV7-2 and TRBJ1-5; 8 bases match TRBD1. Losses at the gene ends were 4 bases for V and 1 base for J; bases not matched to a gene: 3. CDR1 SGHTA and CDR2 FQGNSA come from the germline V gene. CDR3 length equals 15 residues.

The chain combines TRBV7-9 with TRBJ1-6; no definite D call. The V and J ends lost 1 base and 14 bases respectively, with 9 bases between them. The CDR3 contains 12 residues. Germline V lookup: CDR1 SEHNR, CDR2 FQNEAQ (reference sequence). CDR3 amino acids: CASSLGRSTLHF. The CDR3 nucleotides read TGTGCCAGCAGCTTAGGGCGGTCCACCCTCCACTTT.

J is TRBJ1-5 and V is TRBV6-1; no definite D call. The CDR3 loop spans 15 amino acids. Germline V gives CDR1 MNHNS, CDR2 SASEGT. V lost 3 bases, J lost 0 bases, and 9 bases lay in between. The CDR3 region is CASSDQRASNQPQHF. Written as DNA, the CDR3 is TGTGCCAGCAGTGATCAGAGGGCTAGCAATCAGCCCCAGCATTTT.

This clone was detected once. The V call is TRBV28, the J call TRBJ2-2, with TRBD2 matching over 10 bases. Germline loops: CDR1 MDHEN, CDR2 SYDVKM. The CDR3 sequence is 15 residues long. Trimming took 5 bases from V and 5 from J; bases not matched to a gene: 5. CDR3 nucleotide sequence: TGTGCCAGCAGTGGGCAGCGGGAGGGAACCGGGGAGCTGTTTTTT. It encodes CASSGQREGTGELFF.

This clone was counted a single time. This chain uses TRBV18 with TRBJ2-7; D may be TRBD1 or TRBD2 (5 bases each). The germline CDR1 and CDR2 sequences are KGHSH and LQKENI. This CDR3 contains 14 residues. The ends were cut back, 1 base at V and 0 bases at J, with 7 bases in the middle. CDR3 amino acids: CASSPQGTSYEQYF. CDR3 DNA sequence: TGTGCCAGCTCACCACAAGGGACCTCCTACGAGCAGTACTTC.

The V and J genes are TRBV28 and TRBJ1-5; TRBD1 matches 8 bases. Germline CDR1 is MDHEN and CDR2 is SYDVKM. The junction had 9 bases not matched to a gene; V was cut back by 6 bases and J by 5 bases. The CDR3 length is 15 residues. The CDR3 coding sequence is TGTGCCAGCAGACCCTGGACAGGGCGAGATCAGCCCCAGCATTTT. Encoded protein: CASRPWTGRDQPQHF.

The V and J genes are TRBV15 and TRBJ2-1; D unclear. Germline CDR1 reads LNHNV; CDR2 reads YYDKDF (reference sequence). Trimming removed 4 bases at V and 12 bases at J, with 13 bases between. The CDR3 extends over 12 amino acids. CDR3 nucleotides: TGTGCCACCAGCACCCGGACCTCGCCGCAGTTCTTC. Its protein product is CATSTRTSPQFF.

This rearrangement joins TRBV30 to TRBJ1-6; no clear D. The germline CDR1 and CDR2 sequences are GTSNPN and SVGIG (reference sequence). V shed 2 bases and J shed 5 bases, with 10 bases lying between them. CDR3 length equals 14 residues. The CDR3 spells CAWSLGDHNSPLHF. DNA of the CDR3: TGTGCCTGGAGTCTTGGGGATCATAATTCACCCCTCCACTTT. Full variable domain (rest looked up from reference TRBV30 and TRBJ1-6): SQTIHQWPATLVQPVGSPLSLECTVEGTSNPNLYWYRQAAGRGLQLLFYSVGIGQISSEVPQNLSASRPQDRQFILSSKKLLLSDSGFYLCAWSLGDHNSPLHFGNGTRLTVT.

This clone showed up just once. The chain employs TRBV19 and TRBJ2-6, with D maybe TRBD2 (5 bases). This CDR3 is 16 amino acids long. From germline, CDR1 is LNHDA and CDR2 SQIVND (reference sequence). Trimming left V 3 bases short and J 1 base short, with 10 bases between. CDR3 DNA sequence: TGTGCCAGTAGTATCGTGCGAGGGTCTGGGGCCAACGTCCTGACTTTC. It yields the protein CASSIVRGSGANVLTF.

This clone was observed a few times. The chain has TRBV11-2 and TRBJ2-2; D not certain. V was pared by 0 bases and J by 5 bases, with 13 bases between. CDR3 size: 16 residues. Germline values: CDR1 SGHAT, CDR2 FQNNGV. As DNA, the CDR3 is TGTGCCAGCAGCTTAGACACCGAAAGGAGAACCGGGGAGCTGTTTTTT. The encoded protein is CASSLDTERRTGELFF.

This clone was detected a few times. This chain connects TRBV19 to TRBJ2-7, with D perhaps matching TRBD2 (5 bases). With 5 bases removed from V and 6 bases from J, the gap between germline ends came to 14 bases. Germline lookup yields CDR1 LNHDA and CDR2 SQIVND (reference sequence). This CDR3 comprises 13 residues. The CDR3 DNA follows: TGTGCCAGTAGTTTTGGCCCGGCGGGCGAGCAGTACTTC. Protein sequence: CASSFGPAGEQYF.

CDR3 nucleotides: TGCGCCAGCAGCCTTGGACAGGGGGCGTTATACAATGAGCAGTTCTTC. Translated, it gives CASSLGQGALYNEQFF. The V and J genes are TRBV4-1 and TRBJ2-1; the match to TRBD1 covers 11 bases. Germline V lookup: CDR1 MGHRA, CDR2 YSYEKL. The CDR3 consists of 16 residues. V gave up 4 bases and J gave up 4 bases; unmatched junction bases: 6.

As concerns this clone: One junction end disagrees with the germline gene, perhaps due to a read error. The CDR3 reads CASSEEGAYEQYF. The CDR3, as DNA: TGTGCCAGCAGCGAAGAAGGGGCCTACGAGCAGTACTTC. This chain joins TRBV4-2 and TRBJ2-5; TRBD1 might be the D (5 bases). TRBJ2-7 explains the end of the DNA better; the J call may be wrong. Germline CDR1 reads LGHNA; CDR2 reads YNFKEQ. The CDR3 consists of 13 residues.